Each of the 15 T cell receptor beta chains below was sequenced from the same sample in a study of blood T cell repertoires in COVID-19. TCRdb keeps only in-frame clones here, not all; method: immunoSEQ multiplex PCR. The top ten hold approximately 15% of the sample, which has 80,000 to 100,000 clones, 80% seen once. Sequencing was performed on peripheral blood. The receptor set was obtained from a human donor in a cohort sampled during active COVID-19.

This clone was seen just once. This rearrangement joins TRBV6-6 to TRBJ2-2; 10 nucleotides agree with TRBD2. CDR1 is MNHNY, CDR2 SVGAGI, per germline (reference sequence). The CDR3 sequence is 17 residues long. The V gene end was trimmed by 5 bases and the J gene end by 1 base; junction bases not matched to a gene: 7. The CDR3: CASSQPRTSGNTGELFF. The CDR3, as DNA: TGTGCCAGCAGTCAACCCCGGACTAGCGGGAACACCGGGGAGCTGTTTTTT.

The chain uses TRBV10-3 and TRBJ1-1; TRBD1 agrees at 8 bases. V lost 6 bases and J lost 1; bases outside the gene matches: 7. There are 15 residues in the CDR3. CDR1 ENHRY and CDR2 SYGVKD come from the germline V gene. The CDR3 DNA reads as TGTGCCATCAGAGCTGGACAGGGTGGGAACACTGAAGCTTTCTTT. Its protein is CAIRAGQGGNTEAFF.

V usage is TRBV6-1 and J usage is TRBJ2-4; a possible D gene is TRBD1 (6 bases). The CDR3 covers 17 residues. V lost 4 bases to trimming and J lost 0 bases, with 16 bases between them. Looked up from germline, CDR1 is MNHNS and CDR2 is SASEGT. The CDR3 sequence is CASSADRDTLAKNIQYF. The CDR3 nucleotides read TGTGCCAGCAGTGCAGACCGGGACACCCTAGCCAAAAACATTCAGTACTTC.

This chain links TRBV12-3 or TRBV12-4 with TRBJ2-7, with D uncertain. The CDR3 length is 11 residues. Trimming removed 6 bases from V and 3 bases from J, with 6 bases in between. Here the CDR3 DNA reads TGTGCCAGCAGCTCCGTCTACGAGCAGTACTTC. It yields the protein CASSSVYEQYF.

The chain links TRBV10-3 to TRBJ2-7, with 9 bases lining up with TRBD1. J lost 6 bases, V lost 8 bases, and 11 bases had no gene match. The CDR3 runs 14 residues. Germline assignment: CDR1 ENHRY and CDR2 SYGVKD. The CDR3 nucleotides read TGTGCCATCGGTCGCCGGGACAGGGATCTCGAGCAGTACTTC. Residues: CAIGRRDRDLEQYF.

The J gene is TRBJ1-1, the V gene TRBV27; unclear D gene. CDR3 length: 15 amino acids. Germline loops: CDR1 MNHEY, CDR2 SMNVEV (reference sequence). The germline V and J ends were trimmed by 0 bases and 4 bases, with 12 bases remaining between them. CDR3 DNA sequence: TGTGCCAGCAGTTTATCGCGGGCCATGTTCACTGAAGCTTTCTTT. As protein: CASSLSRAMFTEAFF.

The count of this clone is one. V gene TRBV6-5 combines with J gene TRBJ2-7; perhaps TRBD1 as D (5 bases). V was cut by 8 bases and J by 3 bases, with 14 bases left in between. The CDR3 spans 13 residues. CDR1 is MNHEY and CDR2 is SVGAGI in the germline V gene. CDR3 sequence: CASSVRQFYEQYF. The CDR3 DNA reads as TGTGCCAGCTCGGTCAGACAGTTCTACGAGCAGTACTTC.

This clone was detected ten times or more. This rearrangement joins TRBV15 to TRBJ2-4, with D possibly being TRBD1 (7 bases). The V gene lost 3 bases and the J gene lost 8 bases, with 14 bases spanning the gap. The CDR3 runs to 14 residues. CDR1 and CDR2 (germline): LNHNV, YYDKDF (reference sequence). DNA for the CDR3: TGTGCCACCAGCAGTAGACAGGGCGGGGACATTCAGTACTTC. Its protein is CATSSRQGGDIQYF. Full variable domain (missing parts from reference TRBV15 and TRBJ2-4): DAMVIQNPRYQVTQFGKPVTLSCSQTLNHNVMYWYQQKSSQAPKLLFHYYDKDFNNEADTPDNFQSRRPNTSFCFLDIRSPGLGDTAMYLCATSSRQGGDIQYFGAGTRLSVL.

V usage is TRBV3-1 (or the pseudogene TRBV3-2) and J usage is TRBJ2-7; perhaps TRBD2 as D (6 bases). CDR1 and CDR2 from the germline V gene are LGHDT and YNNKEL (reference sequence). Trimming took 3 bases from V and 0 from J, leaving 15 bases between them. The CDR3 contains 16 residues. CDR3 coding DNA: TGTGCCAGCAGCCAGCCTTTTGCGGGGAGCTCCTACGAGCAGTACTTC. This sequence encodes CASSQPFAGSSYEQYF.

The chain combines TRBV30 with TRBJ1-5, with a weak D call TRBD1 (5 bases). Per germline, CDR1 GTSNPN and CDR2 SVGIG (reference sequence). Deletions cut 0 bases from V and 0 bases from J, with 9 bases between. There are 15 residues in the CDR3. The CDR3 DNA reads TGTGCCTGGAGTGTCAAAGGGGCTAGCAATCAGCCCCAGCATTTT. Residues: CAWSVKGASNQPQHF.

This chain joins TRBV30 and TRBJ2-1; D possibly uses TRBD1 or TRBD2 (5 bases each). The CDR3 contains 12 residues. V was shortened by 5 bases and J by 6 bases, with 11 bases between the two germline ends. Germline loops: CDR1 GTSNPN, CDR2 SVGIG (reference sequence). The CDR3 loop is CAWGAEGNEQFF. As DNA, the CDR3 is TGTGCCTGGGGGGCTGAGGGCAATGAGCAGTTCTTC.

This clone was seen only a few times. The V gene is TRBV28, the J gene TRBJ1-4, with D tentatively TRBD1 (5 bases). V lost 5 bases and J 5 bases, leaving 9 bases between the germline ends. The CDR3 consists of 13 residues. Per the germline V gene, CDR1 is MDHEN and CDR2 is SYDVKM. In nucleotides, the CDR3 is TGTGCCAGCAGTATAGACAGAAATGAAAAACTGTTTTTT. Residues: CASSIDRNEKLFF.

This clone occurred a few times. The chain links TRBV29-1 to TRBJ1-1; D gene unclear. Germline V gene lookup returns CDR1 SQVTM and CDR2 ANQGSEA. The CDR3 runs 14 residues. V lost 7 bases and J lost 2, with 17 bases in between. The CDR3: CSARGDKTNTEAFF. Written as DNA, the CDR3 is TGCAGCGCTCGGGGTGACAAAACAAACACTGAAGCTTTCTTT.

This sequence joins TRBV5-1 and TRBJ2-1; 7 bases agree with TRBD2. The CDR3 has 16 amino acids. V trimming: 0 bases; J trimming: 4 bases; junction bases outside the gene matches: 7. Germline V lookup: CDR1 SGHRS, CDR2 YFSETQ. In DNA, the CDR3 is TGCGCCAGCAGCTTGGGCGGGACTACGATTTACAATGAGCAGTTCTTC. Amino acid sequence: CASSLGGTTIYNEQFF.

The genes are TRBV15 and TRBJ2-5; 13 bases map to TRBD2. This CDR3 has 18 residues. CDR1 and CDR2 from the germline V gene are LNHNV and YYDKDF (reference sequence). V shed 0 bases, J shed 8 bases, and the junction held 12 bases outside the gene matches. DNA of the CDR3: TGTGCCACCAGCAGAGACCCTGCCACTAGCGGGAGGGCCGGTACCCAGTACTTC. This sequence encodes CATSRDPATSGRAGTQYF.